The clone carrying this T cell receptor (beta chain) was counted a few times. Carrying unique molecular identifiers, the cDNA also gained a universal primer site through template switching. TCRdb fed the 5' RACE reads into MiXCR, producing one record per CDR3 protein. The repertoire holds about 390,000 distinct CDR3 sequences, with 9% as singletons. These data come from a study of identical twins. The V gene's germline CDR1 is DFQATT and CDR2 SNEGSKA (reference sequence). Trimming cost V 3 bases and J 2 bases, with 20 bases left between them. The CDR3 contains 16 residues. The clonotype was recovered from a woman in her forties or fifties in good health. The rearrangement joins TRBV20-1 to TRBJ2-7; D tentatively fits TRBD1 or TRBD2 (5 bases each). Sequencing used naive T cells sorted from blood. The CDR3 region is CSASFAGTQRPYEQYV. As DNA, the CDR3 is TGCAGTGCTAGCTTCGCCGGGACGCAACGTCCCTACGAGCAGTACGTC.